This record concerns one TCR beta chain sequence. What it recognizes is unknown. This specimen comes from a study of shared clonotypes between healthy human individuals. Overall study findings and caveats: The authors expected sequencing depth to affect clonotype sharing among donors.

Germline lookup yields CDR1 SGHRS and CDR2 YFSETQ. The CDR3 contains 18 residues. The junction had 8 bases not matched to a gene; V was cut back by 0 bases and J by 6 bases. Measured with immunoSEQ multiplex PCR; TCRdb has only the in-frame clones, and not every one. This table holds 400,000 or so clones, around 96% found once. CD45RO+ cells plus CCR7-negative CD45RA+ TemRA cells formed CD8 memory. The TCR sequence derives from a man aged 25-40 years in good health. The J gene is TRBJ2-5, the V gene TRBV5-1; 16 bases line up with TRBD2. The sample was memory CD8+ T cells sorted from blood. As to subset: CD45RO+ cells pooled with CCR7-negative TemRA cells. CDR3: CASSLGLTGLAGGKTQYF. The CDR3 region has the DNA TGCGCCAGCAGCTTGGGACTGACGGGACTAGCGGGAGGGAAGACCCAGTACTTC.